The T cell receptor beta chain described here comes from a study of T-cell reconstitution after alpha-beta-depleted transplantation in children. Overall study results and limits: TCRbeta diversity was high at day 60 in some patients (a result of surviving recipient T cells and thymic progenitors). At around two months after transplant, the alpha-beta T cells were reportedly derived from several hundred expanded clones that came from non-depleted graft cells. Hyperexpanded clones declined; after one year, newly produced T cells mostly supplied diversity.

TCRbeta library preparation incorporated unique molecular identifiers. One entry per CDR3 protein, called by TCRdb with MiXCR from the PCR reads. The repertoire holds roughly 180,000 distinct CDR3 sequences, with roughly 10% as singletons. The J segment lost 6 bases and the V segment lost 6 bases, leaving 23 bases of the junction unmatched. CDR3 length equals 18 residues. Germline lookup yields CDR1 ENHRY and CDR2 SYGVKD. This clonotype was observed many times. What it binds is unknown. The chain recombines TRBV10-3 with TRBJ2-7; 7 nucleotides line up with TRBD2. The receptor was isolated from a boy aged 2-15 years with acute myeloid leukemia, due to receive a stem cell transplant. The material sequenced was PBMCs, taken before TCRalphabeta/CD19-depleted stem cell transplant. In DNA form, the CDR3 reads TGTGCCATCAGGAATCTAGGTAGGGCGGGAGCCCTTTTTGGCGAGCAGTACTTC. Translation gives CAIRNLGRAGALFGEQYF.